Listed here are 2 T cell receptor beta chains from one sample, sequenced in a study of Graves' ophthalmopathy and Graves' hyperthyroidism. The TCR beta CDR3 regions underwent amplification from RNA transcripts. RT-PCR was first run with HTBI primers, then multiplex PCR in a second round. Each CDR3 protein gets one entry after TCRdb re-called the multiplex PCR reads with MiXCR. Of about 480,000 distinct CDR3 sequences in the sample, approximately 14% were seen once. Input material: blood. These receptors were taken from a woman aged 30 to 39 with Graves' ophthalmopathy.

In this sample, this clonotype turned up many times. CDR3 DNA: TGCAGCGTGAGTCGTTCGAACACTGAAGCTTTCTTT. Protein product: CSVSRSNTEAFF. V is TRBV29-1 and J is TRBJ1-1; unclear D gene. V lost 6 bases, J lost 1 base, and 9 bases lay in between. The germline V gene encodes CDR1 SQVTM and CDR2 ANQGSEA. This CDR3 region has 12 residues.

This clonotype has ten or more counts. The V and J genes are TRBV24-1 and TRBJ2-2; D is uncertain. The V gene's germline CDR1 is KGHDR and CDR2 SFDVKD. The CDR3 is 15 residues long. Trimming stripped 0 bases from V and 6 bases from J, with 10 bases between. CDR3 sequence reads: CATSDLQGDAGELFF. The CDR3 DNA follows: TGTGCCACCAGTGATTTGCAAGGTGACGCCGGGGAGCTGTTTTTT.